Listed here is a single TCR beta chain. Its cognate antigen is unknown. Data came from immunoSEQ multiplex PCR; TCRdb stores just in-frame clones and leaves some out. This sample has about 130,000 clones, with just over 85% found just once. Between the trimmed V and J ends, which lost 6 bases and 7 bases, there was a span of 7 bases. This CDR3 comprises 12 residues. Germline assignment: CDR1 SEHNR and CDR2 FQNEAQ (reference sequence). This sample is drawn from a study of T cell responses to AZD1222 COVID-19 vaccine. Whole-study results and caveats: Spike-wide vaccine-associated CD4 TCRs dominated at 160-218 and 743-854. Sampling captured repertoires only after the peak T cell response. Unmutated variant regions are reportedly targeted by nearly half of spike-specific TCRs.

The receptor was derived from an adult in good health. The gene calls are TRBV7-9 and TRBJ1-6; D is uncertain. The sequences come from peripheral blood, collected on day 0 of AZD1222 vaccination. CDR3: CASSNTNSPLHF. Here the CDR3 DNA reads TGTGCCAGCAGTAACACCAATTCACCCCTCCACTTT.